This TCR beta chain was captured by sequencing in a study of CD8 T cells in ankylosing spondylitis. General study findings and limits: Ankylosing spondylitis blood appeared to be characterized by a TCR beta motif of eight highly homologous variants.

The CDR3 is 16 amino acids. Germline loops: CDR1 DFQATT, CDR2 SNEGSKA (reference sequence). Trimming took 0 bases from V and 0 from J, leaving 12 bases between them. About this clonotype itself: Its specificity is unknown.

Making the TCR beta libraries involved quantitative 5'-RACE with molecular barcodes. A single record per CDR3 protein comes from TCRdb applying MiXCR to the 5' RACE reads. The sample carries roughly 370,000 distinct CDR3 sequences, about a fifth recorded once. The receptor was derived from a male donor with ankylosing spondylitis. V and J are TRBV20-1 and TRBJ2-1, with a weak D call TRBD2 (6 bases). Material: blood, either unsorted or a sorted T cell fraction (not recorded which). In DNA, the CDR3 is TGCAGTGCTAGAGATACCGGGAGTCCCTCCTACAATGAGCAGTTCTTC. Its translation: CSARDTGSPSYNEQFF.